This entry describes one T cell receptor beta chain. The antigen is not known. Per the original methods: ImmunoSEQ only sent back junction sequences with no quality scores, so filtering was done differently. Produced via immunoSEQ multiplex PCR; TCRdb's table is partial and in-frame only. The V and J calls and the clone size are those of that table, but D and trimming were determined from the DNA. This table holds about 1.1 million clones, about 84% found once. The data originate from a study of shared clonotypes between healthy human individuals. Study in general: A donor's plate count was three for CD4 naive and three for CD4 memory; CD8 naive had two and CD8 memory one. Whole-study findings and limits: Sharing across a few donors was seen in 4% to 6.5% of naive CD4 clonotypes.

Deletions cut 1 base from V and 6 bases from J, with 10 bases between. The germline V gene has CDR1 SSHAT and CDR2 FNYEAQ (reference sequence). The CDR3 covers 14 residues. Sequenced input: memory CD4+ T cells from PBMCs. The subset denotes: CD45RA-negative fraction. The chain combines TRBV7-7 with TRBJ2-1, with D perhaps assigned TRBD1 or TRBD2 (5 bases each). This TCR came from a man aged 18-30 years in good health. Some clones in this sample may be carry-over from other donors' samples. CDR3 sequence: CASSLGRGANEQFF. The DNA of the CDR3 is TGTGCCAGCAGCTTAGGGAGAGGGGCCAATGAGCAGTTCTTC.